This T cell receptor (beta chain) was captured by sequencing in a study of blood T cell repertoires in COVID-19. Whole-study context: There were acute and convalescent COVID-19 samples, and they came from the United States, Italy and Spain. Sources were T cells, B-cell-depleted T cells, or PBMCs; the material itself was cDNA or gDNA.

The CDR3 totals 16 residues. Per the germline V gene, CDR1 is SGHAT and CDR2 is FQNNGV. Between the trimmed V and J ends, which lost 1 base and 8 bases, there was a span of 17 bases. Original analysis: Quantification of nucleated cells was approximated via reference gene primer amplification. Clones were sequenced by immunoSEQ multiplex PCR, and TCRdb holds only the in-frame ones, with some missing. For V, J and clone size, that table is used; D and trimming come from the DNA. The sample lists 100,000 or so clones; around 82% were seen once. This sequence was found in a man between 65 and 85 years old with active or convalescent COVID-19. Material: peripheral blood. The chain joins TRBV11-2 to TRBJ1-4; D perhaps matches TRBD1 (5 bases). CDR3 bases: TGTGCCAGCAGCTTAGGTTATCAAGGGGTTGGCGAAAAACTGTTTTTT. This codes for CASSLGYQGVGEKLFF.